The present T cell receptor delta chain was sequenced within a study of Vδ1+ human thymocytes. Overall study findings and caveats: Thymic TRG and TRD repertoires appeared highly polyclonal, with Gaussian CDR3 length distributions. Unexpected Vdelta2 sequences could cause misinterpretation of bulk repertoire data. Unlike peripheral blood Vdelta1+ controls, thymic delta-chain sequences included around 18% Vdelta2 and few Vdelta3.

Trimming left V 3 bases short and J 2 bases short, with 22 bases between. The CDR3 runs 18 residues. CDR1 is TSWWSYY and CDR2 is QGS in the germline V gene. This clone was detected a few times. Antigen: not known. Extracted RNA was reverse transcribed into cDNA. CDR3 amplicons came from multiplex PCR with pooled V-gene forward and constant-region reverse primers. With CATT, TCRdb re-called clones from the multiplex PCR reads. The sample records roughly 55,000 delta-chain clones, roughly 15% being singletons. V is TRDV1 and J is TRDJ1, with D perhaps matching TRDD3 (6 bases). Sequences were obtained from Vdelta1+ gamma-delta thymocytes from the thymus. Subset given: FACS-sorted CD3+ TCRalphabeta- TCRVdelta1+ TCRVdelta2- thymocytes. The sequence came from a boy less than two years old who had congenital heart surgery. CDR3 sequence: CALGDRTVLGSSTDKLIF. For the CDR3, the DNA is TGTGCTCTTGGGGACCGTACCGTACTGGGCTCGAGTACCGATAAACTCATCTTT.